This passage covers 16 T cell receptor beta chains from one sample sequenced in a study of cytomegalovirus exposure and HLA in healthy donors. The study ran its PCR with 60 Vbeta and 13 Jbeta primers. Here immunoSEQ multiplex PCR was the method, and the copy in TCRdb shows in-frame clones only, minus some. The sample yields 90,000 to 120,000 clones, 65% to 80% seen once. Sequencing was carried out using PBMCs. The origin of the receptors is a male donor in good health and CMV-seronegative.

The rearrangement links TRBV25-1 to TRBJ2-5, with 12 nucleotides matching TRBD1. Germline-derived CDR1 and CDR2 are MGHDK and SYGVNS. The CDR3 is 17 amino acids. V shed 3 bases and J 4 bases; nucleotides not matched to a gene: 9. The CDR3 DNA is TGTGCCAGCAGTGATATCCGGGGACAGGGGGCTGGAGAGACCCAGTACTTC. This translates into CASSDIRGQGAGETQYF.

The chain uses TRBV7-8 and TRBJ2-7; 14 positions match TRBD2. Germline values: CDR1 SGHVS, CDR2 FQNEAQ. Trimming removed 0 bases from V and 7 bases from J; junction bases left unmatched: 17. The CDR3 length is 20 residues. The CDR3 region has the DNA TGTGCCAGCAGCTTAGCGCGAGGGTGGGAGACTAGCGGGAGGGCCGGGGAGCAGTACTTC. The encoded protein is CASSLARGWETSGRAGEQYF. The variable domain in full, completed from reference TRBV7-8 and TRBJ2-7, reads GAGVSQSPRYKVAKRGQDVALRCDPISGHVSLFWYQQALGQGPEFLTYFQNEAQLDKSGLPSDRFFAERPEGSVSTLKIQRTQQEDSAVYLCASSLARGWETSGRAGEQYFGPGTRLTVT.

The chain has TRBV29-1 and TRBJ2-5; 13 bases are shared with TRBD2. The DNA end favors TRBJ2-7, so the J call may be wrong. Germline lookup yields CDR1 SQVTM and CDR2 ANQGSEA. This CDR3 is built from 15 residues. CDR3 bases: TGCAGCGTTGAAGTGGGACTAGCGGGAAACTACGAGCAGTACTTC. It codes for CSVEVGLAGNYEQYF.

This chain uses TRBV27 with TRBJ1-2, with D possibly being TRBD1 (5 bases). The CDR3 has 13 amino acids. Germline values: CDR1 MNHEY, CDR2 SMNVEV (reference sequence). V was trimmed by 8 bases and J by 7 bases, leaving 17 bases between them. CDR3 bases: TGTGCCAGCGGGGGACTACCTGGGGCTGGCTACACCTTC. It translates to CASGGLPGAGYTF.

The chain couples TRBV30 to TRBJ1-1; 8 positions match TRBD1. Germline trimming cut 2 bases from V and 2 bases from J; bases unmatched to any gene: 4. The CDR3 is 14 amino acids. CDR1 GTSNPN and CDR2 SVGIG come from the germline V gene (reference sequence). CDR3 in amino acids: CAWSKGTGNTEAFF. The CDR3, as DNA: TGTGCCTGGAGTAAGGGGACAGGAAACACTGAAGCTTTCTTT.

This clone was detected a few times. The rearrangement uses TRBV6-6 and TRBJ1-4; possibly TRBD1 for D (6 bases). The CDR3 sequence is 15 residues long. Germline V CDR1 and CDR2: MNHNY, SVGAGI (reference sequence). V gave up 7 bases and J gave up 0 bases, with 12 bases separating them. The CDR3 loop is CASTRDTTTNEKLFF. In DNA form, the CDR3 reads TGTGCCAGCACTCGGGACACAACAACTAATGAAAAACTGTTTTTT.

The chain employs TRBV7-9 and TRBJ2-1, with 11 bases lining up with TRBD2. The trim removed 3 bases at V and 8 bases at J, leaving 15 bases unmatched. This CDR3 is 18 amino acids long. Looked up from germline, CDR1 is SEHNR and CDR2 is FQNEAQ (reference sequence). The CDR3 reads CASSFPGGLAVEGDEQFF. CDR3 coding DNA: TGTGCCAGCAGCTTCCCCGGGGGACTAGCGGTCGAGGGGGATGAGCAGTTCTTC.

V and J are TRBV6-1 and TRBJ1-5; 8 bases are shared with TRBD1. Trimming cost V 7 bases and J 10 bases; bases outside gene matches: 12. The CDR3 has 14 residues. Germline V gives CDR1 MNHNS, CDR2 SASEGT. Here the CDR3 reads CASTLDRDEDPQHF. The CDR3 nucleotides are TGTGCCAGCACACTGGACAGGGATGAAGACCCCCAGCATTTT.

The chain employs TRBV28 and TRBJ2-1; D not resolved. Trimming shortened V by 3 bases and J by 0 bases, and 12 bases separated the two germline ends. In germline, CDR1 is MDHEN, CDR2 SYDVKM. The CDR3 runs 16 residues. CDR3 sequence (DNA): TGTGCCAGCAGTTTTCTAGTTTTGAGCTCCTACAATGAGCAGTTCTTC. This codes for CASSFLVLSSYNEQFF.

In nucleotides, the CDR3 is TGTGCCAGCAGCCCCGGACAACGGGAGCAGTTCTTC. It specifies CASSPGQREQFF. The J gene is TRBJ2-1, the V gene TRBV21-1; the table's D call of TRBD1 was not tested on the DNA. TRBV21-1 is annotated as a pseudogene. The CDR3 spans 12 residues.

The V and J genes are TRBV11-3 and TRBJ2-1, with 7 bases that match TRBD1. This CDR3 is 13 amino acids long. Germline trimming cut 8 bases from V and 7 bases from J; bases unmatched to any gene: 8. Germline values: CDR1 SGHNT, CDR2 YENEEA. The CDR3 loop reads CASSQGVLNEQFF. The CDR3 bases are TGTGCCAGCTCGCAGGGGGTGTTGAATGAGCAGTTCTTC.

On this clone itself: Other nucleotide sequences from this sample produce the same CDR3. The J gene is TRBJ2-3, the V gene TRBV5-1; 14 positions match TRBD2. The CDR3 sequence is 15 residues long. V gave up 3 bases and J gave up 11 bases; unmatched junction bases: 8. Per germline, CDR1 SGHRS and CDR2 YFSETQ. CDR3 protein: CASSSQGLAGVGQYF. DNA for the CDR3: TGCGCCAGCAGCTCACAGGGACTAGCGGGAGTGGGGCAGTATTTT. Complete variable domain (other parts from reference TRBV5-1 and TRBJ2-3): KAGVTQTPRYLIKTRGQQVTLSCSPISGHRSVSWYQQTPGQGLQFLFEYFSETQRNKGNFPGRFSGRQFSNSRSEMNVSTLELGDSALYLCASSSQGLAGVGQYFGPGTRLTVL.

This clone is a singleton in its sample. The chain combines TRBV25-1 with TRBJ2-7, with 8 bases matching TRBD1. CDR1 and CDR2 (germline): MGHDK, SYGVNS. The CDR3 consists of 17 residues. J gave up 4 bases and V 3 bases, and 14 bases lay outside the gene matches. Written as DNA, the CDR3 is TGTGCCAGCAGTGAGCGCAGGGGGCTGGTTTGGGGGTACGAGCAGTACTTC. This encodes CASSERRGLVWGYEQYF.

This rearrangement joins TRBV5-1 to TRBJ1-4; D possibly corresponds to TRBD1 (6 bases). Trimming took off 3 bases at V and 1 base at J, with 13 bases between the two ends. Per the germline V gene, CDR1 is SGHRS and CDR2 is YFSETQ. This CDR3 contains 16 residues. CDR3 amino acids: CASSSYRAETNEKLFF. The CDR3 DNA follows: TGCGCCAGCAGCTCTTACAGGGCAGAAACTAATGAAAAACTGTTTTTT.

The V call is TRBV27, the J call TRBJ2-7; 8 bases map to TRBD1. V shed 6 bases and J 2 bases; nucleotides not matched to a gene: 6. The CDR3 sequence is 14 residues long. In germline, CDR1 is MNHEY, CDR2 SMNVEV (reference sequence). The CDR3 region has the DNA TGTGCCAGCAGCGGACAGGGCCGACCCTACGAGCAGTACTTC. It codes for CASSGQGRPYEQYF.

The gene calls are TRBV5-1 and TRBJ2-1; D may be TRBD2 (5 bases). V lost 2 bases to trimming and J lost 5 bases, with 11 bases between them. The CDR3 extends over 14 amino acids. Per germline, CDR1 SGHRS and CDR2 YFSETQ. The CDR3 bases are TGCGCCAGCAGCTTCTCTAGCCTCGACAATGAGCAGTTCTTC. Amino acids: CASSFSSLDNEQFF.